What follows is one T cell receptor (beta chain) and its context. This clone is a singleton in its sample. Its cognate antigen has yet to be identified. No qualities accompany the bases; no much larger clone lies one base away. According to the germline V gene, CDR1 reads SGHTA and CDR2 reads FQGNSA. Including the terminal cysteine and phenylalanine, the CDR3 comprises 14 residues. The read is trimmed to its CDR3 DNA, 42 bases read in frame from base 1. Germline trimming: 1 base from V, 10 bases from J; junction bases outside gene matches: 9. The time point label, read with the paper, signifies: baseline before first vaccination. The vaccinee samples were drawn from two UK trials, COV001 and COV002, one of which was a single-blind randomized controlled phase 2/3 trial testing AZD1222 (ChAdOx1 nCoV-19) in healthy adults. For TCRbeta chain sequencing, PBMC samples were collected from trial participants at day 0 and at day 28 after the second dose.

The source of the sample is a study of T cell responses to AZD1222 COVID-19 vaccine (dated by TCRdb to the early 2020s). The study in broad terms: AZD1222 recipients with second doses at about 4 weeks or about 12 weeks were pooled, because spike-specific TCR depth and breadth did not differ between schedules. TCR sequencing covered approximately 230 trial participants: approximately 200 given two doses of AZD1222 and 26 given two doses of MenACWY control vaccine. Trial participants were enrolled by age into subgroups of 18-55, 56-69 and 70-plus years, and around 140, 26 and 57 TCR-sequenced participants, respectively, were included in these subgroups. Broad study findings and their caveats: Nearly half of unique spike-specific TCRs reportedly recognized epitopes outside regions mutated in the B.1.351 and B.1.1.7 variants. Because no day 14 peak-response samples were available, repertoires were characterized only after the peak T cell response. Vaccine-associated CD4 TCRs spanned the whole spike protein, with dominant responses in regions 160-218 and 743-854. In the small 56-69-year group, the increase in depth fell short of significance, most likely because of low power. A significant rise in spike-specific TCR breadth and depth was observed after two AZD1222 doses relative to day 0 and relative to MenACWY recipients. Conclusions about previously exposed vaccinees are limited because only a handful of AZD1222 recipients were SARS-CoV-2 seropositive at baseline. Participants were mostly white British, with more females than males. The authors suggested clonal diversity may have been underestimated.

The CDR3 regions of human TCRbeta chains were analyzed by immunosequencing. In the source study's methods: TCRs in the repertoires were compared against a reference library of SARS-CoV-2-specific TCRs that had been generated with the MIRA antigen-specificity platform. Breadth meant the fraction of unique TCRs that were SARS-CoV-2-associated, whereas depth meant the fraction of total T cells that were SARS-CoV-2-associated. Each spike-specific TCR was assigned to its reactive spike region and to a CD4 or CD8 class using the MIRA data. Log10-transformed breadth and depth values were compared by one-way ANOVA with Sidak's multiple comparisons tests. TCRdb's version of the immuneACCESS table is confined to in-frame rearrangements and falls short of the full clone set. An unresolved V gene accounts for under half of the shortfall where checked; the remainder is of unknown origin. D and trimming were read from the DNA, whereas the V and J calls and clone size are those reported in that table. Counted in this sample were around 99,000 clones; 75% to 90% of them appeared once. Clones ranked in the top ten supply 4.5% to 5.5% of the sample.

The chain joins TRBV7-2 to TRBJ1-2; TRBD1 agrees with 7 junctional bases. Sequenced material: peripheral blood, taken on day 0 of AZD1222 vaccination. The clonotype comes from an adult in good health. The base sequence is TGTGCCAGCAGCTTAGATGCAGGGGGTACCGTCTACACCTTC. Translation gives CASSLDAGGTVYTF.